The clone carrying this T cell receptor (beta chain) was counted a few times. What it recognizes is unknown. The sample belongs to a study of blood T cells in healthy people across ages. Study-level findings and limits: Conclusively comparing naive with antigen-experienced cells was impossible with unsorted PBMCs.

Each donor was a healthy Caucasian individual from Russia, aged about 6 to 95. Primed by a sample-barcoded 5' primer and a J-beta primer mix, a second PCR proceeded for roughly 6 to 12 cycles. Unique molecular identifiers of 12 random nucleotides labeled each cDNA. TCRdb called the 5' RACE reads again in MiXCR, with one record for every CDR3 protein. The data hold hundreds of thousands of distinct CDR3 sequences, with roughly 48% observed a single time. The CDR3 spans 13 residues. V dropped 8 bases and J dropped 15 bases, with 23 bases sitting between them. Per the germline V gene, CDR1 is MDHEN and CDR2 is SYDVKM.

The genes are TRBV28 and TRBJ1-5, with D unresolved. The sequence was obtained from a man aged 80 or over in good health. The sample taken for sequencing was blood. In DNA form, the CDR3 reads TGTGCCAGCGGCCCAAACAGCAACCTCCGCACGCATTTT. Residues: CASGPNSNLRTHF.